The TCR beta chain described here comes from a study of T cell responses to AZD1222 COVID-19 vaccine. Measured with immunoSEQ multiplex PCR; TCRdb has only the in-frame clones, and not every one. This table has around 200,000 clones, 85% to 95% appearing once. The CDR3 length is 16 residues. With 3 bases clipped from V and 8 bases from J, the junction kept 12 bases outside the gene matches. Germline CDR1 LGHDT, CDR2 YNNKEL (reference sequence). The chain carries TRBV3-1 (or the pseudogene TRBV3-2) and TRBJ1-2; 10 positions match TRBD1. This TCR came from an adult who received the MenACWY meningococcal vaccine as a control. Sequenced material: peripheral blood, taken 28 days after the second dose of the MenACWY control vaccine. The CDR3 here is CASSHARGTGVYGYTF. CDR3 DNA sequence: TGTGCCAGCAGCCATGCTAGGGGGACAGGGGTGTACGGCTACACCTTC.